This T cell receptor beta chain derives from a study of blood T cells in healthy people across ages. Between the trimmed V and J ends, which lost 5 bases and 2 bases, there was a span of 11 bases. The CDR3 loop spans 13 amino acids. The V gene's germline CDR1 is SQVTM and CDR2 ANQGSEA. Comment on this clonotype: Antigen specificity is unknown.

Findings and caveats of the study: Naive and antigen-experienced cells were not separated, limiting conclusive comparison.

Combining a sample-barcoded 5' primer with a J-beta primer mix, a second PCR ran for roughly 7 to 11 cycles. Via MiXCR, TCRdb re-called the 5' RACE reads, giving one row per CDR3 protein. The sample lists approximately 940,000 distinct CDR3 sequences, roughly 52% occurring once. This TCR derives from a man aged 25 to 45 in good health. Sequencing used blood. The chain combines TRBV29-1 with TRBJ2-3; no clear D. CDR3: CSVSPEATDTQYF. CDR3 nucleotides: TGCAGCGTTAGCCCCGAGGCCACAGATACGCAGTATTTT.